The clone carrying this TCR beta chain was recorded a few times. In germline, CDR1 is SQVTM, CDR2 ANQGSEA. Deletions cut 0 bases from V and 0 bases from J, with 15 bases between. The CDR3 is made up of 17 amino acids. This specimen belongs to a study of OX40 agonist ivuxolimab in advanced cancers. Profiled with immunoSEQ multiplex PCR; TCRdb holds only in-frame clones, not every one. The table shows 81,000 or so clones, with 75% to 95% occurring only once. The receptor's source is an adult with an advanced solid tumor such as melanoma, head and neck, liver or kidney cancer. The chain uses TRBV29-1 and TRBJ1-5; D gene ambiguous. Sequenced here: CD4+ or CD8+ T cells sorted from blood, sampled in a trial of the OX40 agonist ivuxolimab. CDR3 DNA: TGCAGCGTTGAAGATCATGGCCCTGAAGTTAGCAATCAGCCCCAGCATTTT. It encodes CSVEDHGPEVSNQPQHF.